One sample yielded the 27 T cell receptor beta chains listed below, sequenced in a study of blood T cell repertoires in COVID-19. Assay: immunoSEQ multiplex PCR; the TCRdb copy retains only in-frame clones and omits some. The data contain approximately 110,000 clones, 80% to 90% of them singletons. The sequencing sample was made of peripheral blood. Receptor source: a woman in her forties or fifties with active or convalescent COVID-19.

This CDR3 is CASSSRQGGREQYF. The CDR3 bases are TGTGCCAGCAGCTCACGGCAGGGGGGTCGGGAGCAGTACTTC. The chain has TRBV7-2 and TRBJ2-7, with D perhaps TRBD1 (7 bases). CDR3 length equals 14 residues. Germline V gene lookup returns CDR1 SGHTA and CDR2 FQGNSA. Trimming took off 4 bases at V and 7 bases at J, with 17 bases between the two ends.

In this sample, this clone turned up once. The chain employs TRBV28 and TRBJ1-6, with D possibly being TRBD1 (6 bases). The V end lost 5 bases, the J end lost 2 bases, and 10 bases lay between the germline ends. CDR3 size: 15 residues. Germline loops: CDR1 MDHEN, CDR2 SYDVKM. This chain's CDR3 is CASSEGQPYNSPLHF. The DNA for the CDR3 is TGTGCCAGCAGTGAGGGACAACCCTATAATTCACCCCTCCACTTT.

V is TRBV29-1 and J is TRBJ1-4, with a possible D match to TRBD1 (6 bases). V was clipped by 2 bases and J by 5 bases, with 9 bases between them. This CDR3 is 13 amino acids long. Germline assignment: CDR1 SQVTM and CDR2 ANQGSEA. In DNA, the CDR3 is TGCAGCGTTGAAAACCAGGGGAATGAAAAACTGTTTTTT. Its protein product is CSVENQGNEKLFF.

The rearrangement joins TRBV24-1 to TRBJ2-5; possible D gene TRBD1, 7 bases. V was clipped by 5 bases and J by 3 bases, with 15 bases between them. From germline, CDR1 is KGHDR and CDR2 SFDVKD. This CDR3 has 15 amino acids. The CDR3 coding sequence is TGTGCCACCAGTGCCCGACAGGGAGGAGAAGAGACCCAGTACTTC. This encodes CATSARQGGEETQYF.

This clone was seen just once. The rearrangement joins TRBV7-8 to TRBJ2-2; D is perhaps TRBD2 (6 bases). The germline gives CDR1 SGHVS, CDR2 FQNEAQ. Trimming stripped 1 base from V and 3 bases from J, with 12 bases between. This CDR3 comprises 16 residues. The CDR3 DNA reads as TGTGCCAGCAGCTTAGTTTCGGGAGCTCACACCGGGGAGCTGTTTTTT. Its translation: CASSLVSGAHTGELFF.

The DNA for the CDR3 is TGTGCCAGCATTAGCGATAGTAACTATGGCTACACCTTC. Its protein product is CASISDSNYGYTF. The chain uses TRBV2 and TRBJ1-2; no firm D call. CDR3 length equals 13 residues. Trimming stripped 7 bases from V and 1 base from J, with 10 bases between. Germline-derived CDR1 and CDR2 are SNHLY and FYNNEI.

This sequence joins TRBV19 and TRBJ1-5, with TRBD1 matching over 10 bases. V lost 5 bases to trimming and J lost 3 bases; unmatched junction nucleotides: 13. From germline, CDR1 is LNHDA and CDR2 SQIVND (reference sequence). This CDR3 spans 18 amino acids. The CDR3 protein is CASSPRQGAREYNQPQHF. CDR3 DNA sequence: TGTGCCAGTAGTCCCCGACAGGGGGCGAGGGAATACAATCAGCCCCAGCATTTT.

V gene TRBV7-2 combines with J gene TRBJ2-2; 8 nucleotides match TRBD1. The CDR3 contains 14 residues. CDR1 SGHTA and CDR2 FQGNSA come from the germline V gene. After removal of 3 bases from V and 8 bases from J, the junction contained 5 bases not matched to a gene. CDR3 bases: TGTGCCAGCAGCTTCTCAGGGGGCAAGGGGGAGCTGTTTTTT. Its translation is CASSFSGGKGELFF.

J is TRBJ2-7 and V is TRBV18, with TRBD1 matching over 7 bases. With 3 bases clipped from V and 0 bases from J, the junction kept 11 bases outside the gene matches. The germline CDR1 and CDR2 sequences are KGHSH and LQKENI. The CDR3 is made up of 17 amino acids. CDR3 residues: CASSPSLPGQSSYEQYF. Here the CDR3 DNA reads TGTGCCAGCTCACCCTCTCTACCGGGACAGAGCTCCTACGAGCAGTACTTC.

The chain is built from TRBV7-9 and TRBJ2-3; no reliable D call. Between the trimmed V and J ends, which lost 0 bases and 4 bases, there was a span of 11 bases. This CDR3 has 15 residues. CDR1 and CDR2 from the germline V gene are SEHNR and FQNEAQ (reference sequence). Here the CDR3 reads CASSLAVVVSDTQYF. CDR3 DNA sequence: TGTGCCAGCAGCTTAGCAGTAGTGGTATCAGATACGCAGTATTTT.

The genes are TRBV4-1 and TRBJ2-5, with D perhaps TRBD2 (5 bases). Per the germline V gene, CDR1 is MGHRA and CDR2 is YSYEKL. Between the trimmed V and J ends, which lost 4 bases and 1 base, there was a span of 13 bases. The CDR3 extends over 15 amino acids. The CDR3 bases are TGCGCCAGCAGCCTCCGGGGAGTCTTCCAAGAGACCCAGTACTTC. This sequence encodes CASSLRGVFQETQYF.

The chain employs TRBV6-5 and TRBJ2-1, with 7 positions matching TRBD2. Looked up from germline, CDR1 is MNHEY and CDR2 is SVGAGI. This CDR3 has 13 residues. The ends lost 6 bases at V and 6 bases at J; junction bases unmatched: 5. The CDR3: CASSRLAINEQFF. The CDR3 bases are TGTGCCAGCAGCAGACTAGCAATCAATGAGCAGTTCTTC.

The chain has TRBV9 and TRBJ2-3; TRBD1 matches at 7 bases. The length of the CDR3 is 13 residues. V dropped 2 bases and J dropped 5; count of bases not matched to a gene: 2. Germline V lookup: CDR1 SGDLS, CDR2 YYNGEE. The CDR3 here is CASSVTGVDTQYF. The CDR3 nucleotides read TGTGCCAGCAGCGTCACAGGGGTAGATACGCAGTATTTT. The variable domain in full, with the rest retrieved from reference TRBV9 and TRBJ2-3, is DSGVTQTPKHLITATGQRVTLRCSPRSGDLSVYWYQQSLDQGLQFLIQYYNGEERAKGNILERFSAQQFPDLHSELNLSSLELGDSALYFCASSVTGVDTQYFGPGTRLTVL.

V gene TRBV5-1 combines with J gene TRBJ2-5, with 13 positions matching TRBD2. Germline loops: CDR1 SGHRS, CDR2 YFSETQ. With V trimmed by 3 bases and J by 7 bases, 6 bases remained unmatched. The CDR3 is 15 residues long. This CDR3 reads CASSSGTSGMATQYF. In DNA, the CDR3 is TGCGCCAGCAGCTCAGGGACTAGCGGGATGGCGACCCAGTACTTC.

This sequence joins TRBV28 and TRBJ2-3, with TRBD2 matching over 11 bases. This CDR3 contains 14 residues. Germline V gene data show CDR1 as MDHEN and CDR2 as SYDVKM. J was trimmed by 2 bases and V by 6 bases; bases with no gene match: 1. CDR3 region: CASRTSGNTDTQYF. The DNA of the CDR3 is TGTGCCAGCAGGACTAGCGGGAACACAGATACGCAGTATTTT.

The rearrangement links TRBV29-1 to TRBJ2-1; maybe TRBD2 (6 bases). The CDR3 sequence is 12 residues long. Germline CDR1 is SQVTM and CDR2 is ANQGSEA. The V end was cut by 4 bases, the J end by 5 bases, with 9 bases between. The CDR3 bases are TGCAGCGTTGCCCGACTAGACAATGAGCAGTTCTTC. It is translated as CSVARLDNEQFF.

The rearrangement links TRBV5-1 to TRBJ2-7; TRBD2 agrees at 10 bases. With 4 bases clipped from V and 2 bases from J, the junction kept 6 bases outside the gene matches. Germline loops: CDR1 SGHRS, CDR2 YFSETQ. This CDR3 spans 15 amino acids. The chain's CDR3 is CASSPTSGEAYEQYF. In DNA form, the CDR3 reads TGCGCCAGCAGCCCAACTAGCGGGGAAGCCTACGAGCAGTACTTC. The variable domain in full, completed from reference TRBV5-1 and TRBJ2-7, reads KAGVTQTPRYLIKTRGQQVTLSCSPISGHRSVSWYQQTPGQGLQFLFEYFSETQRNKGNFPGRFSGRQFSNSRSEMNVSTLELGDSALYLCASSPTSGEAYEQYFGPGTRLTVT.

The CDR3 is CASNNYGGDNEQFF. CDR3 nucleotides: TGTGCCAGCAACAATTACGGGGGGGACAATGAGCAGTTCTTC. The chain links TRBV9 to TRBJ2-1; 8 positions match TRBD2. The germline CDR1 and CDR2 sequences are SGDLS and YYNGEE. This CDR3 is built from 14 residues. The trim removed 6 bases at V and 5 bases at J, leaving 7 bases unmatched.

This clone was picked up one time. The gene calls are TRBV5-6 and TRBJ2-5; 9 bases match TRBD1. With 2 bases clipped from V and 5 bases from J, the junction kept 10 bases outside the gene matches. The CDR3 length is 16 residues. Per germline, CDR1 SGHDT and CDR2 YYEEEE. DNA of the CDR3: TGTGCCAGCAGCTTACTCTTCACAGGGGGCTCGGAGACCCAGTACTTC. Translated: CASSLLFTGGSETQYF.

This chain connects TRBV13 to TRBJ2-2; TRBD2 agrees at 12 bases. V dropped 0 bases and J dropped 2; count of bases not matched to a gene: 7. This CDR3 has 19 residues. The germline gives CDR1 PRHDT, CDR2 FYEKMQ (reference sequence). This chain's CDR3 is CASSLGVLAGGLNTGELFF. In nucleotides, the CDR3 is TGTGCCAGCAGCTTAGGCGTTCTAGCGGGAGGGTTAAACACCGGGGAGCTGTTTTTT.

The V call is TRBV5-4, the J call TRBJ1-4; 9 nucleotides line up with TRBD1. From germline, CDR1 is SGHNT and CDR2 YYREEE (reference sequence). The CDR3 consists of 16 residues. With 4 bases clipped from V and 7 bases from J, the junction kept 11 bases outside the gene matches. CDR3 protein: CASSDKKQGAGEKLFF. The CDR3 DNA sequence: TGTGCCAGCAGCGATAAGAAACAGGGGGCGGGTGAAAAACTGTTTTTT. Looking up the rest from reference TRBV5-4 and TRBJ1-4 gives the full variable domain: ETGVTQSPTHLIKTRGQQVTLRCSSQSGHNTVSWYQQALGQGPQFIFQYYREEENGRGNFPPRFSGLQFPNYSSELNVNALELDDSALYLCASSDKKQGAGEKLFFGSGTQLSVL.

The genes are TRBV11-2 and TRBJ2-2, with D uncertain. Germline CDR1 and CDR2: SGHAT and FQNNGV. The germline V and J ends were trimmed by 0 bases and 8 bases, with 7 bases remaining between them. The CDR3 runs 13 residues. The CDR3 nucleotides read TGTGCCAGCAGCTTAGAGTTCCAGGGGGAGCTGTTTTTT. It specifies CASSLEFQGELFF.

The chain employs TRBV3-1 (or the pseudogene TRBV3-2) and TRBJ2-2; maybe TRBD2 (5 bases). V lost 1 base to trimming and J lost 7 bases, with 16 bases between them. CDR1 is LGHDT, CDR2 YNNKEL, per germline (reference sequence). The CDR3 is 16 residues long. The CDR3 here is CASSQGTRPGVGELFF. In DNA form, the CDR3 reads TGTGCCAGCAGCCAAGGAACCAGACCCGGGGTCGGGGAGCTGTTTTTT.

CDR3 nucleotides: TGTGCCAGTAGCCAACCTTCCGTAGCGGGGCTTACCTACAATGAGCAGTTCTTC. Translating it yields CASSQPSVAGLTYNEQFF. The rearrangement links TRBV19 to TRBJ2-1; 8 bases match TRBD2. This CDR3 has 18 amino acids. The J segment lost 2 bases and the V segment lost 6 bases, leaving 15 bases of the junction unmatched. The germline gives CDR1 LNHDA, CDR2 SQIVND (reference sequence).

The rearrangement links TRBV7-2 to TRBJ2-1, with 15 bases aligning to TRBD2. The CDR3 extends over 19 amino acids. The V gene end was trimmed by 5 bases and the J gene end by 2 bases; junction bases not matched to a gene: 10. Germline V gene data show CDR1 as SGHTA and CDR2 as FQGNSA. The CDR3 reads CASSSFGLAGGRAYNEQFF. CDR3 DNA sequence: TGTGCCAGCAGCAGCTTCGGACTAGCGGGAGGGAGGGCCTACAATGAGCAGTTCTTC.

The chain joins TRBV10-3 to TRBJ1-1; 7 nucleotides align to TRBD1. V was clipped by 10 bases and J by 0 bases; unmatched bases: 8. The germline CDR1 and CDR2 sequences are ENHRY and SYGVKD. This CDR3 region has 14 residues. In DNA form, the CDR3 reads TGTGCCACCGGACAGGCCCTTATGAACACTGAAGCTTTCTTT. Translating gives CATGQALMNTEAFF.

CDR3 protein: CASSSGTGGEQPQHF. In DNA, the CDR3 is TGTGCCAGTAGTTCCGGGACAGGGGGGGAACAGCCCCAGCATTTT. The V gene is TRBV19, the J gene TRBJ1-5, with 11 bases matching TRBD1. The CDR3 length is 15 residues. The ends lost 5 bases at V and 7 bases at J; junction bases unmatched: 7. Germline V CDR1 and CDR2: LNHDA, SQIVND (reference sequence).